The 5 T cell receptor beta chains below all came from one sample that was sequenced in a study of CD8 T cells in ankylosing spondylitis. TCRdb independently ran MiXCR on the 5' RACE reads; one entry per CDR3 protein. This table holds about 160,000 distinct CDR3 sequences, about a sixth found once. The sample consisted of blood, either unsorted or a sorted T cell fraction (not recorded which). These receptors all come from a male donor with ankylosing spondylitis or in good health (not recorded which).

This clonotype was detected ten times or more. This chain links TRBV20-1 with TRBJ2-1; 14 positions match TRBD2. V dropped 0 bases and J dropped 11; count of bases not matched to a gene: 6. This CDR3 region has 15 residues. The germline CDR1 and CDR2 sequences are DFQATT and SNEGSKA (reference sequence). For the CDR3, the DNA is TGCAGTGCTAGAGATGTGACTAGCGGGAGGGGCCAGCAGTTCTTC. Translated, it gives CSARDVTSGRGQQFF.

This clonotype has ten or more counts. The V call is TRBV5-1, the J call TRBJ2-1; possible D gene TRBD2, 5 bases. The CDR3 runs 15 residues. The ends were cut back, 5 bases at V and 9 bases at J, with 21 bases in the middle. Germline V CDR1 and CDR2: SGHRS, YFSETQ. The CDR3 region is CASRIAQQNEGEQFF. As DNA, the CDR3 is TGCGCCAGCAGGATAGCTCAGCAAAATGAGGGTGAGCAGTTCTTC. Drawing the rest from reference TRBV5-1 and TRBJ2-1, the complete variable domain is KAGVTQTPRYLIKTRGQQVTLSCSPISGHRSVSWYQQTPGQGLQFLFEYFSETQRNKGNFPGRFSGRQFSNSRSEMNVSTLELGDSALYLCASRIAQQNEGEQFFGPGTRLTVL.

The sample holds many counts of this clonotype. The chain recombines TRBV20-1 with TRBJ1-2, with D hard to call. V lost 3 bases to trimming and J lost 2 bases, with 7 bases between them. Germline V lookup: CDR1 DFQATT, CDR2 SNEGSKA (reference sequence). The CDR3 loop spans 12 amino acids. The DNA of the CDR3 is TGCAGTGCTAGGACAACAAACTATGGCTACACCTTC. Its protein is CSARTTNYGYTF.

V gene TRBV16 combines with J gene TRBJ1-2; no clear D gene. CDR1 and CDR2 from the germline V gene are KGHSY and FQNENV. The CDR3 sequence is 12 residues long. V was trimmed by 3 bases and J by 7 bases, leaving 9 bases between them. The CDR3 loop reads CASSQSGPGYTF. The CDR3 coding sequence is TGTGCCAGCAGCCAGTCTGGTCCTGGCTACACCTTC.

This clonotype was detected only a few times. This sequence joins TRBV12-3 or TRBV12-4 and TRBJ1-5; TRBD1 matches at 9 bases. The CDR3 is 15 residues long. V dropped 6 bases and J dropped 0; count of bases not matched to a gene: 3. The CDR3 here is CASRQGANSNQPQHF. In DNA form, the CDR3 reads TGTGCCAGCAGACAGGGGGCAAATAGCAATCAGCCCCAGCATTTT.